The clone carrying this T cell receptor (beta chain) has ten or more counts. TCRdb redid the calling of the PCR reads with MiXCR, one entry per CDR3 protein. The repertoire holds over 15,000 distinct CDR3 sequences, 37% seen once, with approximately 7% in the top ten. The V segment lost 6 bases and the J segment 5 bases; nucleotides outside the gene matches: 9. The germline gives CDR1 MNHNS, CDR2 SASEGT. The CDR3 runs 14 residues. The data derive from a study of immune characterization of retroperitoneal liposarcoma. The V and J genes are TRBV6-1 and TRBJ2-7; 8 bases are shared with TRBD2. The specimen was blood. The receptor was derived from a male donor with retroperitoneal liposarcoma. As DNA, the CDR3 is TGTGCCAGCAGACCTCCGGGACTAGACAACGAGCAGTACTTC. Protein sequence: CASRPPGLDNEQYF.